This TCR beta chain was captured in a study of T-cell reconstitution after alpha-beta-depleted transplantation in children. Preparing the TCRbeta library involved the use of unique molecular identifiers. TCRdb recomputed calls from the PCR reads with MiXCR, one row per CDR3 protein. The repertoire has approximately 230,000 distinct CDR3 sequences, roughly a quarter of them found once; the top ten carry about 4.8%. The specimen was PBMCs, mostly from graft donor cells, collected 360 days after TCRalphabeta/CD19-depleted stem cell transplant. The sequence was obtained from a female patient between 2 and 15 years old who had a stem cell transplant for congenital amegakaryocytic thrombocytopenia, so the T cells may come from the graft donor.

The CDR3 DNA reads TGTGCCAGCAGCTCCGGCGGGTTGAGAAGGTACATTCAGTACTTC. Residues: CASSSGGLRRYIQYF. The chain joins TRBV5-6 to TRBJ2-4, with D possibly being TRBD2 (5 bases). The CDR3 spans 15 residues. V shed 3 bases and J shed 8 bases, with 18 bases lying between them. In germline, CDR1 is SGHDT, CDR2 YYEEEE.